This T cell receptor (beta chain) was profiled in a study of Graves' ophthalmopathy and Graves' hyperthyroidism (dated by TCRdb to 2016 to 2019). With regard to the full study: A patient counted as having stable hyperthyroidism if there was no progression to ophthalmopathy within 18 months of follow-up. The study used TCR beta repertoire signatures to distinguish Graves' ophthalmopathy from Graves' hyperthyroidism and to predict progression to ophthalmopathy. In total, some 140 blood samples were TCR-sequenced: 43 ophthalmopathy, roughly 77 hyperthyroidism and approximately 17 hyperthyroidism-to-ophthalmopathy patients. To explore V-J signatures that distinguish ophthalmopathy from hyperthyroidism, a discovery set of under 110 patients was enrolled, made up of 40 to 45 with ophthalmopathy and some 58 with stable hyperthyroidism. An independent validation cohort was composed of fewer than 20 hyperthyroidism patients and around 15 patients who later progressed from hyperthyroidism to ophthalmopathy. T-cell repertoires of thyroid tissue and blood were compared in six hyperthyroidism patients. After sampling, hyperthyroidism patients received methimazole starting at 30 mg daily, and ophthalmopathy patients received high-dose intravenous methylprednisolone.

What the authors observed across the whole study: In validation, the model predicted ophthalmopathy progression with about 64% sensitivity and less than 80% specificity; some 13 predicted patients were CT-confirmed with GO in a median of around 6 months. Most of the expanded thyroid clonotypes with a frequency above 0.001 were also detected in blood, and it was suggested that the thyroid immune response may be reflected by blood repertoires. Sample size was not predetermined statistically, and investigators were not blinded to group allocation. In cross-validation, the 13-signature model distinguished ophthalmopathy from stable hyperthyroidism with around 86% sensitivity and approximately 81% specificity, while in the test set the corresponding values were 80% and 75%.

For repertoire sequencing, TCR beta CDR3 regions were amplified from RNA transcripts. A first-round RT-PCR used HTBI primers with the Qiagen OneStep RT-PCR kit, followed by a second-round multiplex PCR, size selection and purification. Libraries were sequenced paired-end with 100 bp reads on an Illumina HiSeq2000. Turning to the authors' computational methods: SOAPnuke was used for read processing, and reads with adapters, uncalled bases, a mean Phred below 15, or no exact constant-primer or identifier match were discarded. COPE v1.2.5 was used to merge the high-quality paired reads. Each unique nucleotide sequence was defined as a clonotype, and clonotypes were aligned to IMGT TRB V, D and J references with MiTCR v1.1. The analysis was limited to V-J combinations with a frequency above 0.0001, which together covered 99.2% of repertoires. A TCR clonal expansion and chaos score per V-J combination was defined as the ratio of F50 clonal expansion to chaos observed in the TCRdist matrix. Welch's t-statistics and random forest were used to reduce the features to around 13 V-J combinations, which were then used as input to a naive Bayes classifier. The Morisita-Horn index was used to measure how similar the thyroid and blood repertoires were. TCRdb passed the public sequencing reads through fastp at Q25 and MiXCR, retaining productive beta sequences. Each CDR3 protein gets just one entry, which takes the most common genes and DNA from the rows behind it. The authors' filters were not applied to this entry. Present in this sample are approximately 1.2 million distinct CDR3 sequences, about 36% of which were seen just once. Of the sample, 11% falls within the top ten clones.

Hyperthyroidism patients were newly diagnosed, were aged 18 to 65 years, and had a disease duration under 2 months. Patients with other autoimmune diseases, uncontrolled infections, pregnancy or lactation were excluded from the study. Diagnosis relied on clinical symptoms, serum thyroxine, TRAb, thyroid ultrasound and orbital computed tomography. Total RNA was extracted using Trizol reagent, and RNA quality was checked on an Agilent 2100 Bioanalyzer. Only a few counts were recorded for this clonotype. Its antigen is unknown. No much larger clonotype is one base removed from it; base qualities were not supplied. This TCR was recovered from an adult man with Graves' hyperthyroidism. The sequenced sample was peripheral blood or thyroid tissue (not recorded which).

The CDR3 is CASSLHLRTGRGYGYTF. The bases are TGCGCCAGCAGCCTACACCTAAGGACAGGAAGAGGCTATGGCTACACCTTC. The V and J segments used are TRBV4-3 and TRBJ1-2; a stretch of 7 junction bases matches TRBD1. CDR1 and CDR2 are drawn from the germline V gene: LGHNA, YSLEER. The CDR3, cysteine through phenylalanine, is 17 amino acids long. The only DNA kept is the CDR3, 51 bases in frame from the first base. The germline V end is reduced by 4 bases and the J end by 4 bases; junction bases left unmatched: 15.